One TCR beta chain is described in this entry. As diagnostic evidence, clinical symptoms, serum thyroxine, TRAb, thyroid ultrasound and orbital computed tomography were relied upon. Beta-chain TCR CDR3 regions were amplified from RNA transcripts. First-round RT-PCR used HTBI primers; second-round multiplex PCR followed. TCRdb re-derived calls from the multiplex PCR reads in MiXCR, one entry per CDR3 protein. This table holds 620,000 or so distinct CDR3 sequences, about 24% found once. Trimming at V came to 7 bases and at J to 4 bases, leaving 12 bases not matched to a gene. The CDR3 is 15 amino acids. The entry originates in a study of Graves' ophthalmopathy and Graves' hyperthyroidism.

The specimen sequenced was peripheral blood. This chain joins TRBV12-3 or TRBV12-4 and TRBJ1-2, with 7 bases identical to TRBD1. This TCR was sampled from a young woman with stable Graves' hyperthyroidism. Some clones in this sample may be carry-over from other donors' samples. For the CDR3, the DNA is TGTGCCAGCAAGGACAGGCAAGGGACCGCCTATGGCTACACCTTC. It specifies CASKDRQGTAYGYTF.